A single sample is the source of the 13 T cell receptor beta chains below, sequenced in a study of cytotoxic CD8 clonotypes in ibrutinib-treated CLL. TCRdb's table, derived via immunoSEQ multiplex PCR, lists solely in-frame clones and lacks some. The sample records more than 200,000 clones, under 80% being singletons. The material was PBMCs, obtained after 24 months of ibrutinib treatment. The receptors were sampled from a human donor with chronic lymphocytic leukemia.

The chain joins TRBV5-1 to TRBJ2-7, with D hard to call. Trimming pared 1 base from V and 1 base from J, leaving 12 bases between. The CDR3 spans 15 residues. From germline, CDR1 is SGHRS and CDR2 YFSETQ. CDR3 nucleotide sequence: TGCGCCAGCAGCTTGCGAACGGATCCTTCCTACGAGCAGTACTTC. Its translation: CASSLRTDPSYEQYF.

This clone was detected only a few times. The chain employs TRBV7-9 and TRBJ2-7; D uncertain. Trimming removed 0 bases at V and 4 bases at J, with 4 bases between. The CDR3 sequence is 12 residues long. Germline V gene lookup returns CDR1 SEHNR and CDR2 FQNEAQ (reference sequence). In nucleotides, the CDR3 is TGTGCCAGCAGCTTAGCACAGTACGAGCAGTACTTC. Translated, it gives CASSLAQYEQYF.

The chain employs TRBV7-2 and TRBJ2-7; D assignment may be TRBD1 or TRBD2 (5 bases each). V lost 1 base and J lost 4, with 8 bases in between. The CDR3 is 13 residues long. From germline, CDR1 is SGHTA and CDR2 FQGNSA. CDR3 in DNA: TGTGCCAGCAGCTTAGAGGGACCATACGAGCAGTACTTC. This translates into CASSLEGPYEQYF.

The gene calls are TRBV9 and TRBJ2-7; maybe TRBD2 (6 bases). This CDR3 is 13 amino acids long. V was trimmed by 2 bases and J by 7 bases, leaving 13 bases between them. Germline V gene data show CDR1 as SGDLS and CDR2 as YYNGEE. Here the CDR3 DNA reads TGTGCCAGCAGCGTCGCCGGGAGTGGAGAGCAGTACTTC. It yields the protein CASSVAGSGEQYF.

The sample holds a few counts of this clone. This sequence joins TRBV29-1 and TRBJ1-1; D call uncertain. V was cut by 1 base and J by 11 bases, with 8 bases left in between. Germline loops: CDR1 SQVTM, CDR2 ANQGSEA. This CDR3 contains 10 residues. CDR3 loop: CSVEANGAFF. The CDR3 coding sequence is TGCAGCGTTGAAGCTAACGGGGCTTTCTTT.

The chain combines TRBV28 with TRBJ2-7; D is uncertain. The CDR3 length is 12 residues. CDR1 is MDHEN, CDR2 SYDVKM, per germline. V was shortened by 5 bases and J by 6 bases, with 11 bases between the two germline ends. Here the CDR3 reads CASSPKRREQYF. CDR3 nucleotides: TGTGCCAGCAGTCCGAAACGACGCGAGCAGTACTTC.

V usage is TRBV6-5 and J usage is TRBJ1-2, with D perhaps TRBD1 (5 bases). The germline V and J ends were trimmed by 5 bases and 8 bases, with 18 bases remaining between them. Germline loops: CDR1 MNHEY, CDR2 SVGAGI. This CDR3 region has 14 residues. CDR3 region: CASSPDTTSYGYTF. CDR3 DNA: TGTGCCAGCAGTCCGGACACCACAAGCTACGGCTACACCTTC.

The chain combines TRBV7-9 with TRBJ2-7; D might be TRBD2 (6 bases). Germline V gene sequence: CDR1 SEHNR, CDR2 FQNEAQ (reference sequence). V lost 1 base and J 2 bases, leaving 15 bases between the germline ends. This CDR3 is built from 16 residues. The DNA for the CDR3 is TGTGCCAGCAGCTTAGTATCCCTAGCGTCCCCCTACGAGCAGTACTTC. Translated: CASSLVSLASPYEQYF.

This clone was seen more than once but under ten times. This rearrangement joins TRBV14 to TRBJ2-7, with D possibly matching TRBD2 (6 bases). The CDR3 is made up of 15 amino acids. The germline gives CDR1 SGHDN, CDR2 FVKESK. V lost 1 base and J 2 bases, leaving 12 bases between the germline ends. Written as DNA, the CDR3 is TGTGCCAGCAGCCAAGTTCCGGGACTTACCTACGAGCAGTACTTC. This translates into CASSQVPGLTYEQYF.

This clone appeared a few times. This chain links TRBV18 with TRBJ2-7; TRBD2 matches 9 bases. Germline loops: CDR1 KGHSH, CDR2 LQKENI. This CDR3 contains 15 residues. Trimming at V came to 3 bases and at J to 2 bases, leaving 5 bases not matched to a gene. Written as DNA, the CDR3 is TGTGCCAGCTCACCGCTAGCGGGGATCACCTACGAGCAGTACTTC. Residues: CASSPLAGITYEQYF.

The chain recombines TRBV28 with TRBJ1-2; D gene uncertain. V was clipped by 7 bases and J by 0 bases, with 3 bases between them. There are 11 residues in the CDR3. The germline CDR1 and CDR2 sequences are MDHEN and SYDVKM. CDR3 protein: CASTSNYGYTF. In nucleotides, the CDR3 is TGTGCCAGCACCTCTAACTATGGCTACACCTTC.

J is TRBJ2-3 and V is TRBV27; D not certain. Germline V lookup: CDR1 MNHEY, CDR2 SMNVEV (reference sequence). Trimming pared 3 bases from V and 0 bases from J, leaving 13 bases between. This CDR3 has 16 residues. CDR3 residues: CASSFSDRPSTDTQYF. CDR3 bases: TGTGCCAGCAGTTTCTCGGACCGGCCTAGCACAGATACGCAGTATTTT.

J is TRBJ2-2 and V is TRBV4-2, with D perhaps matching TRBD2 (6 bases). V was trimmed by 1 base and J by 5 bases, leaving 14 bases between them. The CDR3 covers 16 residues. In germline, CDR1 is LGHNA, CDR2 YNFKEQ. The CDR3 bases are TGTGCCAGCAGCCAAGGACTAGGGGCGGGAACCGGGGAGCTGTTTTTT. Translation: CASSQGLGAGTGELFF.